The T cell receptor (beta chain) under discussion was sequenced for a study of naive and memory T cell subsets. An equimolar mix of two oligonucleotides served as the beta constant-region primer for TRBC1 and TRBC2. Each CDR3 protein is one row after TCRdb ran MiXCR on the UMI-ligation and nested PCR reads. Among tens of thousands of distinct CDR3 sequences, approximately 12% were seen once, and the ten largest hold 22%. Germline-derived CDR1 and CDR2 are MNHNS and SASEGT. V lost 4 bases, J lost 1 base, and 12 bases lay in between. The CDR3 loop spans 15 amino acids. This TCR derives from a human donor in good health. This rearrangement joins TRBV6-1 to TRBJ2-3, with D tentatively TRBD1 (6 bases). Sequenced input: effector memory CD4+ T cells from blood. This sample's subset: effector memory, CD45RA- CD27-. The chain's CDR3 is CASSAQRTGTDTQYF. DNA of the CDR3: TGTGCCAGCAGTGCCCAGCGGACAGGCACAGATACGCAGTATTTT.